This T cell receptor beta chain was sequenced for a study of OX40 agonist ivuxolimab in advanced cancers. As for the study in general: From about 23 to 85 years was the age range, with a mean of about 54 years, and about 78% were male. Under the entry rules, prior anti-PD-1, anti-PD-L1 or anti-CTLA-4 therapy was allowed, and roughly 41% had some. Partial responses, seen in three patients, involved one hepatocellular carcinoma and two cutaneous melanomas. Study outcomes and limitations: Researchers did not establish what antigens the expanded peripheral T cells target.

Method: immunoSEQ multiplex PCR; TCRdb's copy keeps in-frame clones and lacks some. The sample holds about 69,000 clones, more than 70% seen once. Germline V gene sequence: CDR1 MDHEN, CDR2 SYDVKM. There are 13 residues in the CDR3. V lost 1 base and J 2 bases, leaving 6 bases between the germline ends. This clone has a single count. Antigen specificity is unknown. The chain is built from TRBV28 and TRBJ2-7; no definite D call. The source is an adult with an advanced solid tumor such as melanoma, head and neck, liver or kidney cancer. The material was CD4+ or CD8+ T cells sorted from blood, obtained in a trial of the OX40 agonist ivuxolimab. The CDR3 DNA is TGTGCCAGCAGTTTATTTATGACCTACGAGCAGTACTTC. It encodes CASSLFMTYEQYF.